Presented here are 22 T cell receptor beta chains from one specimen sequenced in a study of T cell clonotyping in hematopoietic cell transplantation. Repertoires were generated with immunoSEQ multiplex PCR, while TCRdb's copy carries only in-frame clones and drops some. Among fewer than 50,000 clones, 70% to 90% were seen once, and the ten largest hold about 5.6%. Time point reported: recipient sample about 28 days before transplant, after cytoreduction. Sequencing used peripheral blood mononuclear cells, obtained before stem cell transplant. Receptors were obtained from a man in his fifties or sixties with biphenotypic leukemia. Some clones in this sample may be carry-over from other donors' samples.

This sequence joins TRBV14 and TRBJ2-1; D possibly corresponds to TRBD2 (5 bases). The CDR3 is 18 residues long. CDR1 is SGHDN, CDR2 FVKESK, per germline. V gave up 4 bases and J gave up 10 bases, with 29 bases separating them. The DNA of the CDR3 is TGTGCCAGCAGCCCTATACTAGGTGCAGAGAGGGCATTGGTGGAGCAGTTCTTC. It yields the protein CASSPILGAERALVEQFF.

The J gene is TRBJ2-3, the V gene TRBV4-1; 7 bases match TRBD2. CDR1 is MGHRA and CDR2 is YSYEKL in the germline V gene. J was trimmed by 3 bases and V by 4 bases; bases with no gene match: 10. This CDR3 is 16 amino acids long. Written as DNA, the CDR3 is TGCGCCAGCAGCCGGGAGCCACCGGGGGGAACAGATACGCAGTATTTT. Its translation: CASSREPPGGTDTQYF.

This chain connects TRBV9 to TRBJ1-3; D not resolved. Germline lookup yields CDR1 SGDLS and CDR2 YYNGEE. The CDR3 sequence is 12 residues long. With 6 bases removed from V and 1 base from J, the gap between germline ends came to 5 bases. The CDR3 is CASMSSGNTIYF. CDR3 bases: TGTGCCAGCATGAGTTCTGGAAACACCATATATTTT.

CDR3 region: CASSEGTGVRRTEAFF. The CDR3, as DNA: TGTGCCAGCAGTGAGGGGACAGGGGTACGGAGGACTGAAGCTTTCTTT. This sequence joins TRBV6-1 and TRBJ1-1; 10 nucleotides align to TRBD1. Germline V gene lookup returns CDR1 MNHNS and CDR2 SASEGT. The CDR3 runs to 16 residues. V was clipped by 3 bases and J by 5 bases; unmatched bases: 9.

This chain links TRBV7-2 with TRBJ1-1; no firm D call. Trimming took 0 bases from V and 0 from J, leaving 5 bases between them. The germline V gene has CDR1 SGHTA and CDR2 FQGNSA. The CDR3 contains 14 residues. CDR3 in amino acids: CASSLAPLNTEAFF. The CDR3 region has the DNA TGTGCCAGCAGCTTAGCCCCTCTGAACACTGAAGCTTTCTTT.

The CDR3: CASRDPRRDQPQHF. The CDR3, as DNA: TGTGCCAGCAGGGATCCAAGGAGAGATCAGCCCCAGCATTTT. The chain carries TRBV28 and TRBJ1-5; D is unresolved. V was pared by 6 bases and J by 5 bases, with 14 bases between. This CDR3 is 14 amino acids long. In germline, CDR1 is MDHEN, CDR2 SYDVKM.

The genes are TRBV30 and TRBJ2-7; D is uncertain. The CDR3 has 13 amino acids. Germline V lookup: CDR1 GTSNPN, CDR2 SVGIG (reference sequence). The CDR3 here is CATRLPISYEQYF. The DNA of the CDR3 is TGTGCTACACGGCTCCCAATTTCCTACGAGCAGTACTTC.

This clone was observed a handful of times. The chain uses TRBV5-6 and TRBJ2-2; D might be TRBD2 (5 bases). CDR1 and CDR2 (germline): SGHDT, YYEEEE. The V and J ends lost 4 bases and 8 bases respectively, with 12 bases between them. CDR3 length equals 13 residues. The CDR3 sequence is CASSGGRIGELFF. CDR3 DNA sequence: TGTGCCAGCAGCGGCGGGCGGATTGGGGAGCTGTTTTTT.

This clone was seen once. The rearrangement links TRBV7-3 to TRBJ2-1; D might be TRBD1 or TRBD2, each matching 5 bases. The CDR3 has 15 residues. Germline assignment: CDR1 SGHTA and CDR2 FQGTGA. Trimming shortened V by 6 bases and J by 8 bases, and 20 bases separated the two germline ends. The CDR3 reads CASRDPGANPDEQFF. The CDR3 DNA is TGTGCCAGCAGAGACCCCGGGGCCAACCCGGATGAGCAGTTCTTC.

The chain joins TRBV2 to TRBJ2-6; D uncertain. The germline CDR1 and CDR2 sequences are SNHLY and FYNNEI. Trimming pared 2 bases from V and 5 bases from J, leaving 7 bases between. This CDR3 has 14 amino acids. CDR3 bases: TGTGCCAGCAGTGAATCGCGGAGGGCCAACGTCCTGACTTTC. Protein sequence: CASSESRRANVLTF. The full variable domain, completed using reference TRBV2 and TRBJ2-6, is EPEVTQTPSHQVTQMGQEVILRCVPISNHLYFYWYRQILGQKVEFLVSFYNNEISEKSEIFDDQFSVERPDGSNFTLKIRSTKLEDSAMYFCASSESRRANVLTFGAGSRLTVL.

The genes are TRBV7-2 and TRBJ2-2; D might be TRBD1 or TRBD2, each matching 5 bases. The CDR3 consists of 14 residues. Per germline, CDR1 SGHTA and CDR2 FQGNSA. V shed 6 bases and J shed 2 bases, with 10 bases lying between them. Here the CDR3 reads CASRAGANTGELFF. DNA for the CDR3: TGTGCCAGCAGAGCCGGGGCAAACACCGGGGAGCTGTTTTTT.

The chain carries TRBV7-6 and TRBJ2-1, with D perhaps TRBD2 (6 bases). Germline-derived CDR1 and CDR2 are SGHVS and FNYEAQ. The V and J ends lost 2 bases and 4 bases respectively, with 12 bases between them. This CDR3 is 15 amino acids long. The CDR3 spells CASSLPPGGYNEQFF. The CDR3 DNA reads TGTGCCAGCAGCTTACCTCCCGGGGGTTACAATGAGCAGTTCTTC.

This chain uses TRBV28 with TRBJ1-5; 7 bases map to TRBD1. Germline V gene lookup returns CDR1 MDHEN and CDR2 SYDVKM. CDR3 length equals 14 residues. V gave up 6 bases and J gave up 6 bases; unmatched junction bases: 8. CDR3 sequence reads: CASSENRGSQPQHF. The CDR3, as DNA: TGTGCCAGCAGCGAAAACAGGGGTAGTCAGCCCCAGCATTTT.

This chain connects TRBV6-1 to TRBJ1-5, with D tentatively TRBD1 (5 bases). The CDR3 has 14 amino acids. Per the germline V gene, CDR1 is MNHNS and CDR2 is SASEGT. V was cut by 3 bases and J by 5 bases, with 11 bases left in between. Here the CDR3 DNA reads TGTGCCAGCAGTGACGACAGCCGCTATCAGCCCCAGCATTTT. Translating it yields CASSDDSRYQPQHF.

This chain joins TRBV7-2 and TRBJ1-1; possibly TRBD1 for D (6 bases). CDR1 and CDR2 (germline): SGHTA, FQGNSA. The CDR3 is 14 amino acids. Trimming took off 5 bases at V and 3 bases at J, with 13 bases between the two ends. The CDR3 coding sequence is TGTGCCAGCAGCCCGCCGGGGGCGTACACTGAAGCTTTCTTT. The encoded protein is CASSPPGAYTEAFF.

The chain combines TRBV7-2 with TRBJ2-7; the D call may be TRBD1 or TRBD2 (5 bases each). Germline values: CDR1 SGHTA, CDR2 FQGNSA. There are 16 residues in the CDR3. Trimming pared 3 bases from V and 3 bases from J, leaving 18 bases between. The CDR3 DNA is TGTGCCAGCAGCTTTTGGGCAGCCCGGGACGTCTACGAGCAGTACTTC. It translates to CASSFWAARDVYEQYF.

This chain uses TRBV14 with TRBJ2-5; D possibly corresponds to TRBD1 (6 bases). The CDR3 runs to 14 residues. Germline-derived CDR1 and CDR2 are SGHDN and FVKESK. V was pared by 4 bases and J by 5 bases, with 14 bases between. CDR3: CASSRVGGLETQYF. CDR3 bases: TGTGCCAGCAGCCGAGTAGGGGGATTGGAGACCCAGTACTTC.

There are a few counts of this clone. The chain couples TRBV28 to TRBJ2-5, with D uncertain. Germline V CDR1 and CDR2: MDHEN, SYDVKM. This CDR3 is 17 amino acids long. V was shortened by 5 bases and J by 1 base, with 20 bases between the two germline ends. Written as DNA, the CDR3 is TGTGCCAGCAGTCGACCGTGGTCCTTGGGGTTCCAAGAGACCCAGTACTTC. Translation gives CASSRPWSLGFQETQYF.

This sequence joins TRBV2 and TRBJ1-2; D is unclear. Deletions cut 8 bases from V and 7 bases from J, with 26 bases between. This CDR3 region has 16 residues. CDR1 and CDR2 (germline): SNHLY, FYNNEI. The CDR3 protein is CASPSGGYPGEGGYTF. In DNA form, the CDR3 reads TGTGCCAGCCCCTCGGGAGGATATCCGGGCGAGGGTGGCTACACCTTC.

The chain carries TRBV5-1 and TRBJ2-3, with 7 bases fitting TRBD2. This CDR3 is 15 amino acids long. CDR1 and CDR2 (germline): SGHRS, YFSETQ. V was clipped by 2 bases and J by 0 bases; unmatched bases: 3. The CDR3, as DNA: TGCGCCAGCAGCTTACTAGCGACTAGCACAGATACGCAGTATTTT. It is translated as CASSLLATSTDTQYF.

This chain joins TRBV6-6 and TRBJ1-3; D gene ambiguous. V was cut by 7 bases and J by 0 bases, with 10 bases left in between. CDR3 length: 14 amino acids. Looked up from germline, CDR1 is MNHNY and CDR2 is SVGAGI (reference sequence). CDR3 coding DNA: TGTGCCAGCATCCAAGGCAGCTCTGGAAACACCATATATTTT. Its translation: CASIQGSSGNTIYF.

CDR3 residues: CASSLGQGPYNEQFF. CDR3 nucleotides: TGTGCCAGCAGCTTGGGACAGGGCCCTTACAATGAGCAGTTCTTC. V is TRBV5-6 and J is TRBJ2-1; TRBD1 agrees at 7 bases. In germline, CDR1 is SGHDT, CDR2 YYEEEE. V lost 0 bases to trimming and J lost 4 bases; unmatched junction nucleotides: 4. The CDR3 contains 15 residues. The whole variable domain, remainder taken from reference TRBV5-6 and TRBJ2-1, is DAGVTQSPTHLIKTRGQQVTLRCSPKSGHDTVSWYQQALGQGPQFIFQYYEEEERQRGNFPDRFSGHQFPNYSSELNVNALLLGDSALYLCASSLGQGPYNEQFFGPGTRLTVL.